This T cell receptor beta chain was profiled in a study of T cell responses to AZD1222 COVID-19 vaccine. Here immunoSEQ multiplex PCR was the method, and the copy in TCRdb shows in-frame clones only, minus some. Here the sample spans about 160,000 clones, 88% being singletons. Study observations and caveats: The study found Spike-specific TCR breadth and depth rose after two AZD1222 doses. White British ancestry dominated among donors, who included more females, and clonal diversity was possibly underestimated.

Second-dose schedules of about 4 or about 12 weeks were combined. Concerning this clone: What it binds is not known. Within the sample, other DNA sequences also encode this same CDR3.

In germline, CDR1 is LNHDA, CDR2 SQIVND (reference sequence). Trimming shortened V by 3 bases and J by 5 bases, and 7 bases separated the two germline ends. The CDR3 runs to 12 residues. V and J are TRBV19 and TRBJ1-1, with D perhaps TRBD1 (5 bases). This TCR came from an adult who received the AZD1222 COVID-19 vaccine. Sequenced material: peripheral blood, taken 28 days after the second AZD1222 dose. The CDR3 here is CASSMGGTEAFF. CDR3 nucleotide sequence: TGTGCCAGTAGTATGGGGGGAACTGAAGCTTTCTTT.